A single sample gave rise to the 7 T cell receptor beta chains below, sequenced in a study of cytomegalovirus exposure and HLA in healthy donors. The PCR contained 60 Vbeta and 13 Jbeta primers. Only in-frame clones appear in the TCRdb table, and some are missing; sequencing was by immunoSEQ multiplex PCR. The sample yields roughly 150,000 clones, 80% to 85% seen once. Specimen: PBMCs. The receptors shown here come from a male donor in good health and CMV-seronegative.

This sequence joins TRBV9 and TRBJ2-6, with D unclear. CDR1 and CDR2 (germline): SGDLS, YYNGEE. The CDR3 length is 15 residues. Trimming shortened V by 2 bases and J by 0 bases, and 6 bases separated the two germline ends. Here the CDR3 DNA reads TGTGCCAGCAGCGTTAGTCTCTCTGGGGCCAACGTCCTGACTTTC. It translates to CASSVSLSGANVLTF.

The CDR3 coding sequence is TGTGCCAGCAGCTTGGCTGGGGGGTACTCTGGAAACACCATATATTTT. Its translation: CASSLAGGYSGNTIYF. The chain couples TRBV5-6 to TRBJ1-3, with D perhaps matching TRBD1 (5 bases). V was cut by 0 bases and J by 0 bases, with 10 bases left in between. CDR3 length equals 16 residues. Germline V gene data show CDR1 as SGHDT and CDR2 as YYEEEE.

The chain carries TRBV5-1 and TRBJ2-3, with D perhaps TRBD1 (6 bases). Germline CDR1 reads SGHRS; CDR2 reads YFSETQ. The V end was cut by 3 bases, the J end by 1 base, with 15 bases between. The CDR3 length is 16 residues. Here the CDR3 DNA reads TGCGCCAGCAGCTCGACAGGTCGGAGTGGCACAGATACGCAGTATTTT. Translation: CASSSTGRSGTDTQYF.

This chain links TRBV7-2 with TRBJ2-7; maybe TRBD1 (6 bases). Germline-derived CDR1 and CDR2 are SGHTA and FQGNSA. Trimming cost V 5 bases and J 2 bases, with 16 bases left between them. This CDR3 is 15 amino acids long. CDR3 DNA: TGTGCCAGCAGCGGGGGTACAGGGTCCACCTACGAGCAGTACTTC. This encodes CASSGGTGSTYEQYF.

A note on this clone: An end of the junction differs from the germline gene, which may be a read error. V gene TRBV7-9 combines with J gene TRBJ1-2; 8 bases map to TRBD1. The CDR3 loop spans 15 amino acids. From germline, CDR1 is SEHNR and CDR2 FQNEAQ (reference sequence). In DNA form, the CDR3 reads TGTTCCAGCAGCCAACCCGAACAGGGGGTCTCTGGCTACACCTTC. Translating gives CSSSQPEQGVSGYTF.

The chain employs TRBV18 and TRBJ2-1; 7 positions match TRBD2. The CDR3 spans 15 residues. CDR1 and CDR2 (germline): KGHSH, LQKENI. The trim removed 2 bases at V and 5 bases at J, leaving 6 bases unmatched. The CDR3 DNA is TGTGCCAGCTCACCATGGGGGGGAGAAGACAATGAGCAGTTCTTC. This codes for CASSPWGGEDNEQFF.

The chain has TRBV6-5 and TRBJ2-7; D is possibly TRBD1 (6 bases). V was shortened by 5 bases and J by 1 base, with 9 bases between the two germline ends. This CDR3 contains 13 residues. Germline lookup yields CDR1 MNHEY and CDR2 SVGAGI. CDR3: CASSVGQSYEQYF. The CDR3 bases are TGTGCCAGCAGTGTAGGACAGTCCTACGAGCAGTACTTC.